These T cell receptor beta chains were read from a single sample in a study of blood T cells in healthy people across ages. TCRdb processed the 5' RACE reads anew with MiXCR; each CDR3 protein has one entry. The table lists about 1 million distinct CDR3 sequences, under 30% of them singletons. These data were also reused for a study on T cells of mothers and their children.

The sequenced sample was blood. The receptors here all came from a girl aged 2-10 years in good health. CDR3s include the opening cysteine and the closing phenylalanine or tryptophan. D genes are given only for firm matches. Only some rows state a clone size, as once, few, many or a class for expanded clones.

j_call,d_call,v_call,clone_size,cdr3_nt,cdr3_aa
TRBJ2-5,TRBD1,TRBV5-1,.,TGCGCCGGCAGCTTGGGGTTTGGGACAGGCTTCCTCCAAGAGACCCAGTACTTC,CAGSLGFGTGFLQETQYF
TRBJ2-1,TRBD1,TRBV29-1,many,TGCAGCGTTGAGGGACAGGGGAATGAGCAGTTCTTC,CSVEGQGNEQFF
TRBJ1-2,.,TRBV29-1,.,TGCAGCGTTAACCCTCGGATGTCCTATGGCTACACCTTC,CSVNPRMSYGYTF
TRBJ1-5,TRBD1,TRBV29-1,few,TGCAGCGTTCGTACCGGGACAGGGGAACAGCCCCAGCATTTT,CSVRTGTGEQPQHF
TRBJ1-2,.,TRBV6-6,.,TGTGCCAGCAGTTCCCGGACAGACTATGGCTACACCTTC,CASSSRTDYGYTF
TRBJ2-5,.,TRBV21-1,.,TGTGCCAGCAAAGGGGGAGGACCTCGCGAGACCCAGTACTTC,CASKGGGPRETQYF
TRBJ1-2,.,TRBV29-1,.,TGCAGCGTTGATACTATAACAGGGTGGGCCTTC,CSVDTITGWAF
TRBJ1-5,.,TRBV5-1,few,TGCGCCAGCAGCCCGGGGACTGTTGAAAATCAGCCCCAGCATTTT,CASSPGTVENQPQHF
TRBJ2-1,.,TRBV5-1,.,TGCGCCAGCAGCTCGGGAGTGGGGGGTGGAAGGAATGAGCAGTTCTTC,CASSSGVGGGRNEQFF
TRBJ1-2,TRBD1,TRBV29-1,few,TGCAGCGTTGACGAAACAGGGGGCAGCTATGGCTACACCTTC,CSVDETGGSYGYTF